This T cell receptor beta chain appears in the sequencing data of a study of beta chain features in type 1 diabetes. Study results and caveats: Moderate but significant shortening of TCRB CDR3s was recorded in all four CD4+ subsets from Type 1 diabetes patients. A closer apparent resemblance between naive, central memory and Treg TCRB repertoires was seen in patients than in healthy donors.

Trimming cost V 6 bases and J 6 bases, with 13 bases left between them. The length of the CDR3 is 13 residues. The germline CDR1 and CDR2 sequences are SGHRS and YFSETQ. Expressed TCRB transcripts were sequenced because the isolated RNA had all been reverse transcribed beforehand. Stem cell-like memory T cell samples came in at an average of about 1.1 million reads. Sequenced by immunoSEQ multiplex PCR; TCRdb stores in-frame clones only, minus some. The repertoire holds around 19,000 clones, with about 50% as singletons. Comment on this clone: Its cognate antigen is unknown.

The chain uses TRBV5-1 and TRBJ2-1; a weak D match, TRBD2 (7 bases). The sequenced sample consisted of stem cell memory CD4+ T cells from blood. The clonotype comes from a man younger than 30 in good health. The CDR3 here is CASKKGGPNEQFF. The CDR3 region has the DNA TGCGCCAGCAAGAAGGGGGGGCCCAATGAGCAGTTCTTC.